This T cell receptor beta chain appears in the sequencing data of a study of blood T cell repertoires in COVID-19. Study-level information: Specimens from acute and convalescent COVID-19 originated in the United States, Italy and Spain. From T cells, B-cell-depleted T cells, or PBMCs came the material, which was cDNA or gDNA.

Methods used by the authors: Amplifying reference gene primers gave estimates of nucleated cell counts. Sequencing was performed with immunoSEQ multiplex PCR; in TCRdb, only in-frame clones are kept and a portion is missing. V and J calls and clone size are those listed in that table; D and trimming were worked out from the DNA. The repertoire holds more than 85,000 clones, with approximately 85% as singletons. V gave up 1 base and J gave up 6 bases, with 8 bases separating them. This CDR3 spans 12 amino acids. The V gene's germline CDR1 is SGHDT and CDR2 YYEEEE. This clone is classed as medium-sized.

The source of this sequence is a human donor in a cohort sampled during active COVID-19. V gene TRBV5-6 combines with J gene TRBJ2-7; D call uncertain. Sequenced: peripheral blood. The CDR3 loop reads CASSLWQSEQYF. CDR3 bases: TGTGCCAGCAGCTTGTGGCAGTCCGAGCAGTACTTC.